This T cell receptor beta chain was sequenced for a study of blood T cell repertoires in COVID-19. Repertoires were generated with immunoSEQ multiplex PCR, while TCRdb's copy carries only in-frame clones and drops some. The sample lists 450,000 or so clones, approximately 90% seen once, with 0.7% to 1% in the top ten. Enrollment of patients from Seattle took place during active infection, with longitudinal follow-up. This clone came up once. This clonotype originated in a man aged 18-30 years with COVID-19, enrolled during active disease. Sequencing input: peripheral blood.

The CDR3 DNA is TGTGCCAGCAGCGTAGACAGCGGGAGTGACACCGGGGAGCTGTTTTTT. Protein sequence: CASSVDSGSDTGELFF. The chain combines TRBV9 with TRBJ2-2; 8 nucleotides line up with TRBD2. Germline CDR1 SGDLS, CDR2 YYNGEE. This CDR3 spans 16 amino acids. Trimming cost V 0 bases and J 3 bases; bases outside gene matches: 4.